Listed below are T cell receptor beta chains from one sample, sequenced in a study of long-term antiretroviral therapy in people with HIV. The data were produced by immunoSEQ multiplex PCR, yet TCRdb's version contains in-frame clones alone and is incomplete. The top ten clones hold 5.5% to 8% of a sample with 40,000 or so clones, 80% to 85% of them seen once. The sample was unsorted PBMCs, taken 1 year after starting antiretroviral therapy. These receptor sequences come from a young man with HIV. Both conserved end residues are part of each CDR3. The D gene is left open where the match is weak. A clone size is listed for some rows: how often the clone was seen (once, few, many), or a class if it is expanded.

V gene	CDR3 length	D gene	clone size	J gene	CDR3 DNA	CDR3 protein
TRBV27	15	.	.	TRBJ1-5	TGTGCCAGCAGTTTATCGTTCTCAAGCAATCAGCCCCAGCATTTT	CASSLSFSSNQPQHF
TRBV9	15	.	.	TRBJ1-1	TGTGCCAGCAGCGTAAATGTGGGAGAGAACACTGAAGCTTTCTTT	CASSVNVGENTEAFF
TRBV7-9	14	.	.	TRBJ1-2	TGTGCCAGCAGCTCGGCTGCAGGGGCTGATGGCTACACCTTC	CASSSAAGADGYTF
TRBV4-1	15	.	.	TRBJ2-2	TGCGCCAGCAGCCAAGATCGGCATATTGTCGGGGAGCTGTTTTTT	CASSQDRHIVGELFF
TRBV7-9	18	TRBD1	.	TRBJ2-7	TGTGCCAGCAGCACCGGGACAGGCACCCTGCTTTACTCCTACGAGCAGTACTTC	CASSTGTGTLLYSYEQYF
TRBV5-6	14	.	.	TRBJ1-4	TGTGCCAGCAGCCCGCGGGCCCCGGGTGAAAAACTGTTTTTT	CASSPRAPGEKLFF
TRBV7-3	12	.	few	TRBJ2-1	TGTGCCAGCAGCCGTAGCGGAGAAGAGCAGTTCTTC	CASSRSGEEQFF
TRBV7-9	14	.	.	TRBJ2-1	TGTGCCAGCAGCTCCGGGACCGGAGCCGATGAGCAGTTCTTC	CASSSGTGADEQFF
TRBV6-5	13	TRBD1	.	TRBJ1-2	TGTGCCAGCAGTTACTCGGACAGGGTTGGCTACACCTTC	CASSYSDRVGYTF
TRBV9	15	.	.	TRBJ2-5	TGTGCCAGCAGCGTAGCCCAGACCGGTGGTGAGACCCAGTACTTC	CASSVAQTGGETQYF
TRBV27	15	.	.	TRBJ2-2	TGTGCCAGCAGCCCCCCCCACAGGGACCCCGGGGAGCTGTTTTTT	CASSPPHRDPGELFF
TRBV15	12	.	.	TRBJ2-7	TGTGCCACCAGCAGAGAGACCTACGAGCAGTACTTC	CATSRETYEQYF
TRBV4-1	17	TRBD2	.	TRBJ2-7	TGCGCCAGCAGCCAAGATAGGAGCGGGACCGCCTCCTACGAGCAGTACTTC	CASSQDRSGTASYEQYF
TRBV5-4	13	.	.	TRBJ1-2	TGTGCCAGCAGTGTTGAGAAGAACTATGGCTACACCTTC	CASSVEKNYGYTF
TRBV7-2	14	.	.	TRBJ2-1	TGTGCCAGCAGCGTTACAGTGTCCTACAATGAGCAGTTCTTC	CASSVTVSYNEQFF
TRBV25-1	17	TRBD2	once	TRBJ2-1	TGTGCCAGCAGTGACCTCCAAACTAGCGGCTCCTACAATGAGCAGTTCTTC	CASSDLQTSGSYNEQFF
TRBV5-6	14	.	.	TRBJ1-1	TGTGCCAGCAGCTTGGGACAGATGAACACTGAAGCTTTCTTT	CASSLGQMNTEAFF
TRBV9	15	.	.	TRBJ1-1	TGTGCCAGCAGCGTAGAAGACAAACGGAACACTGAAGCTTTCTTT	CASSVEDKRNTEAFF
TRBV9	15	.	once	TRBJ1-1	TGTGCCAGCAGCGTAGCTCAATCAGCTCCAACCGTAGCTTTCTTT	CASSVAQSAPTVAFF
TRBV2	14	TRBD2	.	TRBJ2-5	TGTGCCAGCAGTGAATCAGGACTAGCAGAGACCCAGTACTTC	CASSESGLAETQYF
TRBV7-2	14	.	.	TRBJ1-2	TGTGCCAGCAGCTTAGTTGAAATGGGGGGGGGCTACACCTTC	CASSLVEMGGGYTF
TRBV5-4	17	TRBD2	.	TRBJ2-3	TGTGCCAGCAGCTTGACGGGACTAGCGGCTAGCACAGATACGCAGTATTTT	CASSLTGLAASTDTQYF
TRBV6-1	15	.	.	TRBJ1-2	TGTGCCAGCAGTGAAGTTGTCGGGGGCCTTTACGGCTACACCTTC	CASSEVVGGLYGYTF